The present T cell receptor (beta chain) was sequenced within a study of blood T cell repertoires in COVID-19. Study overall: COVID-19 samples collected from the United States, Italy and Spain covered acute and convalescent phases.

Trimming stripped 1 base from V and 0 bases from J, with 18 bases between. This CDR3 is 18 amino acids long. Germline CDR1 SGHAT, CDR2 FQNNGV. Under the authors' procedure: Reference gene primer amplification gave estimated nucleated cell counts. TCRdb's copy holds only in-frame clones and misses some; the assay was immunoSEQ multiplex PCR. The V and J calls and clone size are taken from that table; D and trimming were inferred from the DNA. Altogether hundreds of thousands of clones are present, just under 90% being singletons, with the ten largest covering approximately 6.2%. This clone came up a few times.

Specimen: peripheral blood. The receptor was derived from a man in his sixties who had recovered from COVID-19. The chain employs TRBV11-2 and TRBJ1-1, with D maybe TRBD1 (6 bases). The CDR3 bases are TGTGCCAGCAGCTTAGCTACAACAGGGATGTCTATGAACACTGAAGCTTTCTTT. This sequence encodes CASSLATTGMSMNTEAFF.